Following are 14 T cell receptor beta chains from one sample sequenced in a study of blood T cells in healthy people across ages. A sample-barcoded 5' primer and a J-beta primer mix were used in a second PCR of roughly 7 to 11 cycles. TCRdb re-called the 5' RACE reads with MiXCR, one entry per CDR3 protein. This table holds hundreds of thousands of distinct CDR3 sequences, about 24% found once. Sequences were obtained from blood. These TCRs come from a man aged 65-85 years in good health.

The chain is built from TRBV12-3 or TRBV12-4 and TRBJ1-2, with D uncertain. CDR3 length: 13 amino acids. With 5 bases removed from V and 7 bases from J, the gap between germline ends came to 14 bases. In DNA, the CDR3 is TGTGCCAGCAGTCCATTGGACCTTTCTGGCTACACCTTC. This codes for CASSPLDLSGYTF.

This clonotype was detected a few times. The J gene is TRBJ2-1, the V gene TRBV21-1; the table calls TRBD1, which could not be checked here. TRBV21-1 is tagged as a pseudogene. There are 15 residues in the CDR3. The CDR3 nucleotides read TGTGCCAGCAGCAAACCGCTCCGGGAAGACAATGAGCAGTTCTTC. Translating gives CASSKPLREDNEQFF.

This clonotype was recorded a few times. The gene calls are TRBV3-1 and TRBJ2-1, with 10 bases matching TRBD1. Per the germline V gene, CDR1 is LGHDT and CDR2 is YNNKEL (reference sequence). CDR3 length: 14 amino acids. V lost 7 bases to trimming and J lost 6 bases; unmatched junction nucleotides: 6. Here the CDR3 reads CASTGTGVINEQFF. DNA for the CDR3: TGTGCCAGCACTGGGACAGGGGTAATCAATGAGCAGTTCTTC.

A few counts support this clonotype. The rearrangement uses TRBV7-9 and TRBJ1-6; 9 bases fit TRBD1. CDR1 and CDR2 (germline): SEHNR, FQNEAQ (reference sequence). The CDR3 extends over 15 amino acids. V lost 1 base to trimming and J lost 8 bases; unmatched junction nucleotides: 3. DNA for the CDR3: TGTGCCAGCAGCTTAGGAAGACAGGGGGATTCACCCCTCCACTTT. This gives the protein CASSLGRQGDSPLHF. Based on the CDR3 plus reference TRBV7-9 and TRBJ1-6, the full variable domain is DTGVSQNPRHKITKRGQNVTFRCDPISEHNRLYWYRQTLGQGPEFLTYFQNEAQLEKSRLLSDRFSAERPKGSFSTLEIQRTEQGDSAMYLCASSLGRQGDSPLHFGNGTRLTVT.

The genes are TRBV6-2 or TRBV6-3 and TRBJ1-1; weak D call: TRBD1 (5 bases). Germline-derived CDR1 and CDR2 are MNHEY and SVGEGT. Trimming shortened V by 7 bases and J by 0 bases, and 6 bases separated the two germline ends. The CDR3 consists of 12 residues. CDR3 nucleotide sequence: TGTGCCAGCATGGGGGTGAACACTGAAGCTTTCTTT. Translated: CASMGVNTEAFF.

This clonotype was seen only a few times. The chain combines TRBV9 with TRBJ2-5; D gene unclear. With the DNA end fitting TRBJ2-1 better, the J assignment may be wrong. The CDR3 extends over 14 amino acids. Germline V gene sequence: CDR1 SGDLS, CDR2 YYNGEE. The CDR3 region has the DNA TGTGCCAGCAGCGTACTAGATTCGTCCAATGAGCAGTTCTTC. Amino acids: CASSVLDSSNEQFF.

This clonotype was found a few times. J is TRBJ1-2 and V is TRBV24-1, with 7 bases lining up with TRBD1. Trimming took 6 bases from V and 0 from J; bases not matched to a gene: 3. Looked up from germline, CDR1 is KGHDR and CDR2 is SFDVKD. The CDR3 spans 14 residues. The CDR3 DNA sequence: TGTGCCACCAGTCCACAGGGGACTAACTATGGCTACACCTTC. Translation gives CATSPQGTNYGYTF.

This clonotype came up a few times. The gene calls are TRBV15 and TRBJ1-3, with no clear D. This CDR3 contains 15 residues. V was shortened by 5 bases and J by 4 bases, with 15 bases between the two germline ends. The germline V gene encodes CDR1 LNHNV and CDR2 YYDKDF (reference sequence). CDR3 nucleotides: TGTGCCACCAGCTCCACCATCCAAACAGGAAACACCATATATTTT. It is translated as CATSSTIQTGNTIYF.

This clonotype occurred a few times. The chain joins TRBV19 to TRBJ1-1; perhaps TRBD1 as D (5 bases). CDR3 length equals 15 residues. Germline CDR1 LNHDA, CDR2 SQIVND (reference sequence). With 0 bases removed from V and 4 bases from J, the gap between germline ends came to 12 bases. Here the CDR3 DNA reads TGTGCCAGTAGTATAGATTGGGGGGGAGGCACTGAAGCTTTCTTT. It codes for CASSIDWGGGTEAFF. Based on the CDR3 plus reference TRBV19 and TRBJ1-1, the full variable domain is DGGITQSPKYLFRKEGQNVTLSCEQNLNHDAMYWYRQDPGQGLRLIYYSQIVNDFQKGDIAEGYSVSREKKESFPLTVTSAQKNPTAFYLCASSIDWGGGTEAFFGQGTRLTVV.

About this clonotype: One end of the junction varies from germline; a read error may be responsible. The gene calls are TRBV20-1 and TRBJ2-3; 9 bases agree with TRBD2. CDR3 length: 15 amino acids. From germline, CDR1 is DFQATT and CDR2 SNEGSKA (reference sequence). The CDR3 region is CSARERLAGLDTRYF. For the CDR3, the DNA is TGCAGTGCTAGAGAAAGGCTAGCGGGACTAGATACGCGGTATTTT.

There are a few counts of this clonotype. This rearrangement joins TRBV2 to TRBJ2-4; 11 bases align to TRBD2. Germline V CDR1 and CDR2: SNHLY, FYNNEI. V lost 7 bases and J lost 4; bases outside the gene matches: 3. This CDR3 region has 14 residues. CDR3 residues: CASIVAGGKNIQYF. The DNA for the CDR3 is TGTGCCAGCATTGTAGCGGGAGGGAAAAACATTCAGTACTTC. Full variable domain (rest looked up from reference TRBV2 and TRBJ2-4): EPEVTQTPSHQVTQMGQEVILRCVPISNHLYFYWYRQILGQKVEFLVSFYNNEISEKSEIFDDQFSVERPDGSNFTLKIRSTKLEDSAMYFCASIVAGGKNIQYFGAGTRLSVL.

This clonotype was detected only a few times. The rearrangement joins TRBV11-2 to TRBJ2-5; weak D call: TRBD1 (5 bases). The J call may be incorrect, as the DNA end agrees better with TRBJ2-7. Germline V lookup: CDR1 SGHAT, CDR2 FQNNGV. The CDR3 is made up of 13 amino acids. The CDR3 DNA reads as TGTGCCAGCAGCTTAAGGGGTCGCTACGAGCAGTACGTC. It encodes CASSLRGRYEQYV.

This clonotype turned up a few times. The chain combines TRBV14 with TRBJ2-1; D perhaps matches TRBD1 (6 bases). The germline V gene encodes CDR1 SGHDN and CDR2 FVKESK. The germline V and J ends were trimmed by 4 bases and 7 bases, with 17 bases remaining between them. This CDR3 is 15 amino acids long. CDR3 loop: CASSRYRVIGNEQFF. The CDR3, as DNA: TGTGCCAGCAGCCGCTACAGGGTGATTGGGAATGAGCAGTTCTTC.

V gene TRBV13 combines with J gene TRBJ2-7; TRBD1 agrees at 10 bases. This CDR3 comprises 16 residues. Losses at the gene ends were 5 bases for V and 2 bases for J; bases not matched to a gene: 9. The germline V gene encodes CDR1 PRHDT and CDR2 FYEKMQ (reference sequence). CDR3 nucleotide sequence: TGTGCCAGCAGCAAAGAAGGGACAGGGGCCCCCTACGAGCAGTACTTC. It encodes CASSKEGTGAPYEQYF.